This T cell receptor (beta chain) emerged from a study of blood T cells in healthy people across ages. About this clonotype itself: Its target is not known. The junction departs from the called germline gene at one end, perhaps through a read error.

Per individual sample, total RNA of at least 5 micrograms was extracted. Germline-derived CDR1 and CDR2 are SEHNR and FQNEAQ (reference sequence). CDR3 length equals 15 residues. General study findings and limits: Expanded clonotype changes were possibly confounded by unknown donor CMV status. Estimates of diversity drawn from one million T cells were considered underestimates.

A J-beta primer mix and a sample-barcoded 5' primer were used in a second PCR of about 7 to 12 cycles. Every molecule of cDNA carried a tag from a template-switch adaptor with 12 random nucleotides. TCRdb re-called the 5' RACE reads through MiXCR, storing one row per CDR3 protein. The sample has around 1.5 million distinct CDR3 sequences, 59% seen once. This TCR came from a young man in good health. The chain combines TRBV7-9 with TRBJ2-6; D may match TRBD1 or TRBD2 (5 bases each). The sequenced sample consisted of blood. In DNA form, the CDR3 reads TGTGCCAGCAGCTTATGGGAGTCTGGGGCCAACGTCCCGACTTTC. This sequence encodes CASSLWESGANVPTF. The whole variable domain, filled in from reference TRBV7-9 and TRBJ2-6, reads DTGVSQNPRHKITKRGQNVTFRCDPISEHNRLYWYRQTLGQGPEFLTYFQNEAQLEKSRLLSDRFSAERPKGSFSTLEIQRTEQGDSAMYLCASSLWESGANVPTFGAGSRLTVL.